The clone carrying this T cell receptor (beta chain) was seen a few times. Its antigen is unknown. This entry comes from a study of identical twins. The cDNA had a unique molecular identifier and a template-switch universal primer site. TCRdb re-called the 5' RACE reads through MiXCR, storing one row per CDR3 protein. The sample holds about 550,000 distinct CDR3 sequences, about 20% seen once. The CDR3 consists of 13 residues. Trimming shortened V by 1 base and J by 8 bases, and 9 bases separated the two germline ends. The germline V gene encodes CDR1 LGHDT and CDR2 YNNKEL (reference sequence). Study-wide results and limits: Twin-shared out-of-frame alpha sequences showed excess low generation probability. Insertions were reduced in abundant cord blood beta clonotypes but not in memory repertoires.

The data also belong to a second study, concerning yellow fever vaccine responses in identical twins.

The chain links TRBV3-1 to TRBJ2-1; unclear D gene. The sequenced sample consisted of CD4+ T cells sorted from blood. The TCR sequence derives from a woman younger than 30 in good health. The CDR3 loop is CASSQASFDEQFF. The CDR3, as DNA: TGTGCCAGCAGCCAAGCATCCTTCGATGAGCAGTTCTTC.